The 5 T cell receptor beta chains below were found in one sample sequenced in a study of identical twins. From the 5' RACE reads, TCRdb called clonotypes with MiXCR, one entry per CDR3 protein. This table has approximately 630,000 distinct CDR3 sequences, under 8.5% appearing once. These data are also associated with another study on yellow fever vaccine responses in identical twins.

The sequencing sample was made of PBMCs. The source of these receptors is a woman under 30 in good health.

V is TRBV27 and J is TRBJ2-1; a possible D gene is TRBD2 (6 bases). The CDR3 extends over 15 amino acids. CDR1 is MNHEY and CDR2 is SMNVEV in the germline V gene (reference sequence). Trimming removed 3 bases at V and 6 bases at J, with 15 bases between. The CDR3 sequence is CASSFRGTLLNEQFF. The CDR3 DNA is TGTGCCAGCAGTTTTCGGGGGACGCTACTCAATGAGCAGTTCTTC.

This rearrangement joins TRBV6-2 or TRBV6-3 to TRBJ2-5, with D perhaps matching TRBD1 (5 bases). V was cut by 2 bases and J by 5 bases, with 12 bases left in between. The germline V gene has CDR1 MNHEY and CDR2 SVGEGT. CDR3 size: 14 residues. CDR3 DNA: TGTGCCAGCAGTTACCCGCGGACACGGGAGACCCAGTACTTC. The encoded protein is CASSYPRTRETQYF.

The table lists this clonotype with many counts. In nucleotides, the CDR3 is TGCAGTGCTAGTTATGCGGGGGGAAGGGAGACCCAGTACTTC. Protein: CSASYAGGRETQYF. The V and J genes are TRBV20-1 and TRBJ2-5; TRBD2 agrees at 8 bases. The CDR3 is made up of 14 amino acids. Germline CDR1 is DFQATT and CDR2 is SNEGSKA (reference sequence). The trim removed 3 bases at V and 5 bases at J, leaving 8 bases unmatched.

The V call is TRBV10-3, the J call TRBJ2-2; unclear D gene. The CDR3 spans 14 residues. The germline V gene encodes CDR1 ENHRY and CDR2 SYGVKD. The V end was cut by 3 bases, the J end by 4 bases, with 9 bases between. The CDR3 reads CAISEVGSTGELFF. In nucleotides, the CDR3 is TGTGCCATCAGTGAAGTGGGAAGCACCGGGGAGCTGTTTTTT.

The CDR3 reads CASSRDRGNTQYF. CDR3 nucleotide sequence: TGCGCCAGCAGCCGAGACAGGGGGAACACCCAGTACTTC. The chain carries TRBV4-1 and TRBJ2-5; 9 bases match TRBD1. This CDR3 is 13 amino acids long. In germline, CDR1 is MGHRA, CDR2 YSYEKL. V lost 4 bases and J lost 8; bases outside the gene matches: 5.